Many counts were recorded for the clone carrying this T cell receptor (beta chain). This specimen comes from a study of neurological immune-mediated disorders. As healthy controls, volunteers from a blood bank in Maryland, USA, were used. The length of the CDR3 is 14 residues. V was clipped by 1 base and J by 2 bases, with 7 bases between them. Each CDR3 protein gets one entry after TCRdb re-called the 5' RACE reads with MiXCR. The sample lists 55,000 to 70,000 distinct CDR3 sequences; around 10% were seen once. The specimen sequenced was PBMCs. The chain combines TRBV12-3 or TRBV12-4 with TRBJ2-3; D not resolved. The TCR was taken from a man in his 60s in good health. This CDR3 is CASSLGLNTDTQYF. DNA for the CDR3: TGTGCCAGCAGTTTAGGTCTCAACACAGATACGCAGTATTTT.